These 15 T cell receptor beta chains came from one sample sequenced in a study of shared clonotypes between healthy human individuals. Terminally differentiated effector memory CD45RA+ cells were excluded by CCR7 positive selection of CD45RO-negative cells. The data were produced by immunoSEQ multiplex PCR, yet TCRdb's version contains in-frame clones alone and is incomplete. The sample lists 600,000 or so clones, roughly 98% occurring once. Input material: naive CD8+ T cells sorted from blood. Receptors originate from a man aged 25-40 years in good health.

The chain combines TRBV7-9 with TRBJ1-5; the D gene is possibly TRBD1 (6 bases). Germline V CDR1 and CDR2: SEHNR, FQNEAQ (reference sequence). The CDR3 sequence is 18 residues long. The V end was cut by 4 bases, the J end by 7 bases, with 26 bases between. In DNA, the CDR3 is TGTGCCAGCAGCTCGACTATGGGGCGTGTGGGGGCAGAACAGCCCCAGCATTTT. Translation: CASSSTMGRVGAEQPQHF.

The J gene is TRBJ2-2, the V gene TRBV19; 9 bases agree with TRBD1. The CDR3 extends over 15 amino acids. Germline V gene sequence: CDR1 LNHDA, CDR2 SQIVND (reference sequence). V was clipped by 6 bases and J by 7 bases; unmatched bases: 9. CDR3 sequence: CASRTGTGLFGELFF. CDR3 DNA: TGTGCCAGTAGAACCGGGACAGGGCTTTTCGGGGAGCTGTTTTTT.

The chain has TRBV19 and TRBJ2-1, with D tentatively TRBD1 or TRBD2 (5 bases each). CDR1 is LNHDA and CDR2 is SQIVND in the germline V gene (reference sequence). Trimming cost V 3 bases and J 8 bases, with 11 bases left between them. The CDR3 covers 13 residues. The CDR3 protein is CASSMGLAYEQFF. The CDR3 DNA is TGTGCCAGTAGTATGGGGCTAGCCTATGAGCAGTTCTTC. The whole variable domain, remainder taken from reference TRBV19 and TRBJ2-1, is DGGITQSPKYLFRKEGQNVTLSCEQNLNHDAMYWYRQDPGQGLRLIYYSQIVNDFQKGDIAEGYSVSREKKESFPLTVTSAQKNPTAFYLCASSMGLAYEQFFGPGTRLTVL.

V gene TRBV19 combines with J gene TRBJ2-7, with TRBD2 matching over 10 bases. This CDR3 is built from 17 residues. Germline V gives CDR1 LNHDA, CDR2 SQIVND (reference sequence). The V segment lost 4 bases and the J segment 5 bases; nucleotides outside the gene matches: 14. CDR3 protein: CASSTYPLGLAGDEQYF. In nucleotides, the CDR3 is TGTGCCAGTAGTACCTACCCTCTAGGCCTAGCGGGAGACGAGCAGTACTTC.

This clone has just one count. The V and J genes are TRBV28 and TRBJ1-4, with TRBD1 matching 11 bases. This CDR3 is built from 15 residues. Trimming cost V 5 bases and J 7 bases; bases outside gene matches: 6. CDR1 is MDHEN, CDR2 SYDVKM, per germline. In DNA form, the CDR3 reads TGTGCCAGCAGTCCAGGGACAGGGGGTGCTGAAAAACTGTTTTTT. Amino acid sequence: CASSPGTGGAEKLFF.

This chain joins TRBV2 and TRBJ2-5, with TRBD2 matching 10 bases. CDR3 length equals 15 residues. The trim removed 3 bases at V and 5 bases at J, leaving 6 bases unmatched. Germline CDR1 is SNHLY and CDR2 is FYNNEI. CDR3 in amino acids: CASSDWTSGPETQYF. CDR3 in DNA: TGTGCCAGCAGTGACTGGACTAGCGGCCCGGAGACCCAGTACTTC.

The genes are TRBV5-6 and TRBJ2-3; no definite D call. CDR3 length equals 13 residues. With 2 bases removed from V and 2 bases from J, the gap between germline ends came to 6 bases. Germline CDR1 and CDR2: SGHDT and YYEEEE. In DNA form, the CDR3 reads TGTGCCAGCAGCTTTGGCTTCACAGATACGCAGTATTTT. It is translated as CASSFGFTDTQYF.

The V call is TRBV6-6, the J call TRBJ1-2; D gene unclear. Per germline, CDR1 MNHNY and CDR2 SVGAGI (reference sequence). V gave up 2 bases and J gave up 0 bases, with 7 bases separating them. The CDR3 has 14 amino acids. CDR3 sequence reads: CASSYAITNYGYTF. The CDR3 coding sequence is TGTGCCAGCAGTTACGCTATTACTAACTATGGCTACACCTTC.

The J gene is TRBJ1-5, the V gene TRBV7-8; 10 bases agree with TRBD1. J lost 6 bases, V lost 2 bases, and 4 bases had no gene match. CDR1 SGHVS and CDR2 FQNEAQ come from the germline V gene. This CDR3 spans 15 amino acids. CDR3 sequence: CASSLPGQGSQPQHF. The CDR3 DNA sequence: TGTGCCAGCAGCTTACCGGGACAGGGGTCTCAGCCCCAGCATTTT.

The chain recombines TRBV4-3 with TRBJ1-2; D unclear. Germline assignment: CDR1 LGHNA and CDR2 YSLEER. The CDR3 covers 16 residues. Trimming stripped 2 bases from V and 0 bases from J, with 13 bases between. The CDR3 DNA sequence: TGCGCCAGCAGCCAAATAGCTGCCAATGCTAACTATGGCTACACCTTC. Encoded protein: CASSQIAANANYGYTF.

CDR3 coding DNA: TGTGCCAGCAGCTTATCCAGGGCTGAAAAACTGTTTTTT. Protein: CASSLSRAEKLFF. The genes are TRBV7-9 and TRBJ1-4, with D possibly being TRBD1 (5 bases). The CDR3 is made up of 13 amino acids. Germline V gene sequence: CDR1 SEHNR, CDR2 FQNEAQ (reference sequence). Trimming pared 2 bases from V and 7 bases from J, leaving 8 bases between.

This CDR3 reads CASSPLTSGSEDEQFF. CDR3 coding DNA: TGTGCCAGCAGTCCATTGACTAGCGGGAGTGAGGATGAGCAGTTCTTC. The gene calls are TRBV27 and TRBJ2-1; 12 nucleotides line up with TRBD2. Per the germline V gene, CDR1 is MNHEY and CDR2 is SMNVEV (reference sequence). This CDR3 has 16 amino acids. V lost 5 bases to trimming and J lost 8 bases; unmatched junction nucleotides: 10.

The chain carries TRBV29-1 and TRBJ2-3, with 13 bases identical to TRBD2. The CDR3 consists of 14 residues. The J segment lost 2 bases and the V segment lost 6 bases, leaving 2 bases of the junction unmatched. The V gene's germline CDR1 is SQVTM and CDR2 ANQGSEA. The CDR3 is CSVGTSGITDTQYF. The CDR3 DNA reads as TGCAGCGTAGGGACTAGCGGGATCACAGATACGCAGTATTTT.

The V gene is TRBV2, the J gene TRBJ1-1; D uncertain. CDR3 length equals 15 residues. With 6 bases removed from V and 0 bases from J, the gap between germline ends came to 14 bases. CDR1 and CDR2 (germline): SNHLY, FYNNEI. The chain's CDR3 is CASSAGGALNTEAFF. Here the CDR3 DNA reads TGTGCCAGCAGCGCCGGCGGAGCCCTGAACACTGAAGCTTTCTTT.

This rearrangement joins TRBV6-5 to TRBJ1-1; 8 positions match TRBD1. V dropped 6 bases and J dropped 10; count of bases not matched to a gene: 10. Germline assignment: CDR1 MNHEY and CDR2 SVGAGI. This CDR3 spans 13 amino acids. The CDR3 region is CASRVDRGSRAFF. DNA of the CDR3: TGTGCCAGCAGGGTAGACAGGGGTTCAAGAGCTTTCTTT.